This passage covers 2 T cell receptor beta chains from one sample sequenced in a study of CD8 T cells in Susac syndrome. Random hexamers were used to reverse transcribe the RNA input (0.5 to 1 ug). TCRdb recomputed calls from the immunoSEQ multiplex PCR reads with MiXCR, one row per CDR3 protein. The profile shows about 140,000 distinct CDR3 sequences, 90% to 95% of them singletons. Input material: CD4+ T cells from PBMCs. All receptors come from a human donor with multiple sclerosis.

In this sample, this clonotype turned up once. Here the CDR3 DNA reads TGTGCCAGCAGCTGGGGGGGTAGAGCGGACACTGAAGCTTTCTTT. It specifies CASSWGGRADTEAFF. J is TRBJ1-1 and V is TRBV7-3, with a tentative D call TRBD1 (5 bases). The CDR3 is 15 residues long. Between the trimmed V and J ends, which lost 4 bases and 3 bases, there was a span of 15 bases. CDR1 is SGHTA, CDR2 FQGTGA, per germline.

The rearrangement joins TRBV5-1 to TRBJ1-1; D ambiguous. The germline V and J ends were trimmed by 1 base and 1 base, with 8 bases remaining between them. Germline V gives CDR1 SGHRS, CDR2 YFSETQ. The CDR3 has 14 residues. CDR3 sequence reads: CASSLNRGNTEAFF. The CDR3 coding sequence is TGCGCCAGCAGCTTGAATCGCGGGAACACTGAAGCTTTCTTT.